The T cell receptor beta chain under discussion was sequenced for a study of vaccination and CD4 T cells after COVID-19. Study-level background: The authors used overlapping spike peptides from SARS-CoV-2, HCoV-NL63, HCoV-OC43 and HCoV-229E to stimulate cells. Study-level results: Analysis covered relatively few convalescent patients and lacked any early post-infection timepoints. Median SARS-CoV-2-reactive clonotype numbers went up from approximately 21 to 38, but not significantly.

Cultured CD4+ T cell DNA was sequenced using the Oncomine TCR Beta short-read assay. TCRdb processed the PCR reads anew with MiXCR; each CDR3 protein has one entry. The sample has some 16,000 distinct CDR3 sequences, 35% to 45% seen once; the top ten hold approximately 13%. Trimming took off 5 bases at V and 4 bases at J, with 15 bases between the two ends. The CDR3 is 15 residues long. Germline V lookup: CDR1 GTSNPN, CDR2 SVGIG (reference sequence). This clonotype was seen more than once but under ten times. Its antigen is unidentified. Treatment described: approximately 11-day PBMC culture with coronavirus spike peptide pools or control peptides (ViraFEST assay). Using peptide pools, antigen-specific T cells were expanded in ViraFEST before TCRs were sequenced.

This receptor was identified in a human donor who had recovered from COVID-19. The V gene is TRBV30, the J gene TRBJ1-6; no firm D call. Sequencing was done on a sample of CD4+ T cells from blood, cultured in vitro. CDR3 loop: CAWGLKRVYNSPLHF. As DNA, the CDR3 is TGTGCCTGGGGCCTTAAACGGGTTTATAATTCACCCCTCCACTTT. The full variable domain, rest sourced from reference TRBV30 and TRBJ1-6, is SQTIHQWPATLVQPVGSPLSLECTVEGTSNPNLYWYRQAAGRGLQLLFYSVGIGQISSEVPQNLSASRPQDRQFILSSKKLLLSDSGFYLCAWGLKRVYNSPLHFGNGTRLTVT.